The rows below give T cell receptor beta chains drawn from one sample of a study of T cell changes during pregnancy in multiple sclerosis. Profiled with immunoSEQ multiplex PCR; TCRdb holds only in-frame clones, not every one. The sample includes some 57,000 clones, about 89% of them seen just once. Sequenced here: CD4+ T cells from peripheral blood mononuclear cells, sampled in the first trimester of pregnancy. These TCRs come from a female donor with multiple sclerosis, enrolled in a pregnancy study. The CDR3 runs from the conserved cysteine through the conserved F or W. A D gene is named only where the DNA matches it firmly. Expanded clones are given a class, and other clones once, few, many or no size at all.

length | J | size | V | D | CDR3 | DNA
15 | TRBJ1-1 | once | TRBV10-3 | . | CAISESLQGNTEAFF | TGTGCCATCAGTGAGTCGTTGCAGGGGAACACTGAAGCTTTCTTT
13 | TRBJ1-5 | once | TRBV2 | . | CASSAVSRQPQHF | TGTGCCAGCAGCGCCGTTTCCAGACAGCCCCAGCATTTT
15 | TRBJ2-5 | . | TRBV5-4 | TRBD1 | CASSPGTAVLGAQYF | TGTGCCAGCAGCCCCGGGACAGCTGTCCTGGGGGCCCAGTACTTC
16 | TRBJ1-5 | . | TRBV4-3 | . | CASSLGPPGGNQPQHF | TGCGCCAGCAGCCTCGGACCTCCGGGGGGCAATCAGCCCCAGCATTTT
14 | TRBJ2-1 | . | TRBV7-2 | TRBD1 | CASSTDRGGNEQFF | TGTGCCAGCAGCACCGACAGGGGGGGCAATGAGCAGTTCTTC
16 | TRBJ2-1 | . | TRBV5-6 | TRBD2 | CASSLAGGSSYNEQFF | TGTGCCAGCAGCTTGGCGGGGGGGTCTTCCTACAATGAGCAGTTCTTC
16 | TRBJ1-3 | . | TRBV7-9 | TRBD1 | CASSASGTGKGNTIYF | TGTGCCAGCAGCGCATCCGGGACAGGGAAGGGAAACACCATATATTTT
15 | TRBJ1-3 | . | TRBV2 | TRBD1 | CASSVTQGVGNTIYF | TGTGCCAGCAGTGTAACACAGGGGGTTGGAAACACCATATATTTT
15 | TRBJ2-3 | . | TRBV29-1 | . | CSAQTGRGSTDTQYF | TGCAGCGCGCAGACAGGGCGGGGATCCACAGATACGCAGTATTTT
15 | TRBJ1-2 | . | TRBV27 | TRBD1 | CASSLWGQGALGYTF | TGTGCCAGCAGTCTATGGGGACAGGGGGCCTTAGGCTACACCTTC